This passage covers 30 T cell receptor beta chains from one sample sequenced in a study of identical twins. TCRdb re-called the 5' RACE reads through MiXCR, storing one row per CDR3 protein. Of fewer than 550,000 distinct CDR3 sequences listed, approximately 15% are singletons. These same records also appear under a second study, on yellow fever vaccine responses in identical twins.

The source material was CD4+ T cells sorted from blood. All receptors come from a woman younger than 30 in good health.

This clonotype was observed many times. The gene calls are TRBV7-9 and TRBJ1-1; 7 positions agree with TRBD1. V gave up 9 bases and J gave up 3 bases; unmatched junction bases: 10. The CDR3 contains 14 residues. Germline lookup yields CDR1 SEHNR and CDR2 FQNEAQ (reference sequence). The CDR3 loop is CARYPQGRYTEAFF. The CDR3 DNA sequence: TGTGCCAGATACCCACAGGGGAGGTACACTGAAGCTTTCTTT.

This chain joins TRBV6-1 and TRBJ2-7; no clear D gene. The ends were cut back, 6 bases at V and 0 bases at J, with 9 bases in the middle. This CDR3 has 13 amino acids. Germline V lookup: CDR1 MNHNS, CDR2 SASEGT. The CDR3: CASRGLGSYEQYF. In DNA, the CDR3 is TGTGCCAGCAGGGGGTTGGGCTCCTACGAGCAGTACTTC.

The V gene is TRBV20-1, the J gene TRBJ1-6; D is perhaps TRBD1 (5 bases). This CDR3 has 14 amino acids. The V end was cut by 6 bases, the J end by 5 bases, with 14 bases between. CDR1 is DFQATT, CDR2 SNEGSKA, per germline (reference sequence). The CDR3 here is CSARGDGNNSPLHF. As DNA, the CDR3 is TGCAGTGCGAGGGGAGACGGCAATAATTCACCCCTCCACTTT.

The table lists this clonotype with a count of one. This chain connects TRBV6-6 to TRBJ2-5; D gene unclear. Per germline, CDR1 MNHNY and CDR2 SVGAGI (reference sequence). V was trimmed by 0 bases and J by 13 bases, leaving 18 bases between them. The CDR3 spans 14 residues. CDR3 loop: CASSYSIRPMTSYF. The DNA of the CDR3 is TGTGCCAGCAGTTACTCGATACGTCCAATGACGTCGTACTTC.

This clonotype has a handful of counts. The gene calls are TRBV10-3 and TRBJ2-1; TRBD1 matches 10 bases. Germline assignment: CDR1 ENHRY and CDR2 SYGVKD. This CDR3 is 15 amino acids long. V lost 3 bases, J lost 6 bases, and 5 bases stayed unmatched. The CDR3 nucleotides read TGTGCCATCAGTGACGGACAGGGGGGGATCAATGAGCAGTTCTTC. The encoded protein is CAISDGQGGINEQFF.

The V and J genes are TRBV7-3 and TRBJ1-2; TRBD1 agrees at 8 bases. Trimming at V came to 8 bases and at J to 2 bases, leaving 10 bases not matched to a gene. The CDR3 extends over 15 amino acids. Germline CDR1 and CDR2: SGHTA and FQGTGA. The CDR3 protein is CASAYGTGFNYGYTF. The CDR3 nucleotides read TGTGCCAGCGCTTACGGGACAGGCTTCAACTATGGCTACACCTTC.

With respect to this clonotype: The junction differs from germline at one of its ends, possibly a read error. The chain is built from TRBV2 and TRBJ2-1, with TRBD1 identical over 9 bases. The CDR3 is 18 amino acids. The germline V gene encodes CDR1 SNHLY and CDR2 FYNNEI. CDR3 bases: TGTGCCATCAGTACCCAAACAGGGGGCCCGAGCTCCTACAATGAGCAGTTCTTC. It is translated as CAISTQTGGPSSYNEQFF.

This clonotype was seen at least ten times. The chain joins TRBV12-3 or TRBV12-4 to TRBJ1-2; D gene unclear. This CDR3 has 13 amino acids. Trimming left V 2 bases short and J 2 bases short, with 6 bases between. CDR3 in amino acids: CASSLSRNYGYTF. CDR3 nucleotides: TGTGCCAGCAGTTTAAGCAGGAACTATGGCTACACCTTC.

This chain joins TRBV2 and TRBJ2-7; the match to TRBD1 covers 8 bases. The germline gives CDR1 SNHLY, CDR2 FYNNEI. The CDR3 consists of 14 residues. V trimming: 7 bases; J trimming: 3 bases; junction bases outside the gene matches: 8. CDR3 residues: CASTSYDRGYEQYF. In nucleotides, the CDR3 is TGTGCCAGCACCTCATACGACAGGGGCTACGAGCAGTACTTC.

The chain joins TRBV12-3 or TRBV12-4 to TRBJ1-5; TRBD1 might be the D (5 bases). Deletions cut 3 bases from V and 0 bases from J, with 9 bases between. This CDR3 has 15 amino acids. As DNA, the CDR3 is TGTGCCAGCAGTTTCGGGGCGACTAGCAATCAGCCCCAGCATTTT. Amino acids: CASSFGATSNQPQHF.

This clonotype was counted ten times or more. The chain employs TRBV12-3 or TRBV12-4 and TRBJ2-3, with 7 bases fitting TRBD2. The length of the CDR3 is 15 residues. V lost 0 bases to trimming and J lost 4 bases; unmatched junction nucleotides: 4. CDR3 protein: CASSLAGGLADTQYF. The CDR3 DNA sequence: TGTGCCAGCAGTTTAGCGGGAGGGCTGGCAGATACGCAGTATTTT.

In its sample, this clonotype was seen a few times. The chain combines TRBV29-1 with TRBJ1-2; D call uncertain. This CDR3 comprises 10 residues. Germline V gives CDR1 SQVTM, CDR2 ANQGSEA. The V end lost 4 bases, the J end lost 8 bases, and 8 bases lay between the germline ends. The CDR3 sequence: CSVAGLGYTF. The CDR3 region has the DNA TGCAGCGTTGCCGGCCTAGGCTACACCTTC.

This clonotype was seen a few times. V usage is TRBV24-1 and J usage is TRBJ2-2; tentative D call: TRBD2 (5 bases). The CDR3 runs to 16 residues. The ends were cut back, 3 bases at V and 4 bases at J, with 14 bases in the middle. From germline, CDR1 is KGHDR and CDR2 SFDVKD. The CDR3 reads CATSDPTRSGTGELFF. The CDR3 region has the DNA TGTGCCACCAGTGATCCCACTAGATCGGGCACCGGGGAGCTGTTTTTT.

This clonotype was observed a few times. This chain links TRBV6-1 with TRBJ2-2; either TRBD1 or TRBD2 may supply D (6 bases each). This CDR3 is 15 amino acids long. Germline-derived CDR1 and CDR2 are MNHNS and SASEGT. Trimming took off 6 bases at V and 3 bases at J, with 14 bases between the two ends. The CDR3 DNA follows: TGTGCCAGCAGGAGGGGGGATACAGACACCGGGGAGCTGTTTTTT. Residues: CASRRGDTDTGELFF.

There are a few counts of this clonotype. This chain connects TRBV20-1 to TRBJ2-1; no clear D. The CDR3 extends over 14 amino acids. Germline-derived CDR1 and CDR2 are DFQATT and SNEGSKA (reference sequence). Trimming shortened V by 3 bases and J by 1 base, and 10 bases separated the two germline ends. CDR3 region: CSASLAFSYNEQFF. The CDR3 coding sequence is TGCAGTGCTAGCCTGGCCTTTTCCTACAATGAGCAGTTCTTC.

This clonotype showed up just a few times. The chain carries TRBV5-4 and TRBJ2-5, with 7 bases aligning to TRBD2. This CDR3 is 16 amino acids long. Germline V CDR1 and CDR2: SGHNT, YYREEE (reference sequence). V was clipped by 4 bases and J by 2 bases; unmatched bases: 11. The CDR3 DNA is TGTGCCAGCAGCCTGGGAGGGGCCGGTCGTCAAGAGACCCAGTACTTC. Residues: CASSLGGAGRQETQYF.

This clonotype has just a few counts. The chain links TRBV18 to TRBJ2-2; D unresolved. This CDR3 has 14 residues. CDR1 KGHSH and CDR2 LQKENI come from the germline V gene. Trimming removed 0 bases at V and 7 bases at J, with 9 bases between. This CDR3 is CASSPPSAGGELFF. The DNA of the CDR3 is TGTGCCAGCTCACCACCGTCAGCAGGCGGGGAGCTGTTTTTT.

The rearrangement joins TRBV7-3 to TRBJ2-1; TRBD2 aligns across 13 bases. The CDR3 spans 18 residues. Germline V gives CDR1 SGHTA, CDR2 FQGTGA. V lost 4 bases, J lost 3 bases, and 9 bases stayed unmatched. In DNA, the CDR3 is TGTGCCAGCAGCTCTTGGACTAGCGGGGGCCTCTACTACAATGAGCAGTTCTTC. It specifies CASSSWTSGGLYYNEQFF.

The chain joins TRBV2 to TRBJ1-2; 8 nucleotides match TRBD1. The CDR3 has 12 residues. CDR1 is SNHLY and CDR2 is FYNNEI in the germline V gene. Trimming cost V 7 bases and J 4 bases; bases outside gene matches: 2. DNA of the CDR3: TGTGCCAGCATGGACAGGGTCTATGGCTACACCTTC. It codes for CASMDRVYGYTF.

This clonotype was detected a few times. At one of its ends the junction is not consistent with the germline gene, which may arise from a read error. The chain couples TRBV7-7 to TRBJ2-1; 7 bases line up with TRBD1. This CDR3 region has 13 residues. Germline V CDR1 and CDR2: SSHAT, FNYEAQ (reference sequence). CDR3 residues: CASRRGTDNEQFF. The CDR3 DNA is TGTGCTAGCAGGCGAGGGACAGACAATGAGCAGTTCTTC.

DNA of the CDR3: TGTGCCAGCAGACATAGGACAGGAGACGAAAAACTGTTTTTT. Its protein is CASRHRTGDEKLFF. The J gene is TRBJ1-4, the V gene TRBV6-1; TRBD1 aligns across 7 bases. Germline V lookup: CDR1 MNHNS, CDR2 SASEGT. This CDR3 comprises 14 residues. With 6 bases clipped from V and 8 bases from J, the junction kept 9 bases outside the gene matches.

This clonotype was seen only a few times. This chain uses TRBV28 with TRBJ2-1, with 7 bases aligning to TRBD2. V trimming: 4 bases; J trimming: 10 bases; junction bases outside the gene matches: 19. In germline, CDR1 is MDHEN, CDR2 SYDVKM. CDR3 length: 17 residues. DNA for the CDR3: TGTGCCAGCAGTTCCCCCGCCCCTAGCGGAACCTTAGGGGAGCAGTTCTTC. As protein: CASSSPAPSGTLGEQFF.

Remarks on this clonotype: The junction differs from germline at one of its ends, possibly a read error. V is TRBV6-1 and J is TRBJ2-7, with 8 bases lining up with TRBD1. The CDR3 totals 13 residues. Per the germline V gene, CDR1 is MNHNS and CDR2 is SASEGT. The CDR3 sequence: CTSRQGINYEQYF. CDR3 bases: TGTACCAGCAGACAGGGGATAAACTACGAGCAGTACTTC.

Many counts were recorded for this clonotype. The chain couples TRBV3-1 to TRBJ2-7; maybe TRBD1 (6 bases). Trimming took off 4 bases at V and 2 bases at J, with 9 bases between the two ends. Germline assignment: CDR1 LGHDT and CDR2 YNNKEL (reference sequence). The CDR3 consists of 13 residues. DNA for the CDR3: TGTGCCAGCAGCCTCCGGGACACCTACGAGCAGTACTTC. Translated, it gives CASSLRDTYEQYF.

This clonotype was seen repeatedly, ten times or more. The rearrangement uses TRBV5-4 and TRBJ2-1, with TRBD1 identical over 7 bases. J gave up 9 bases and V 0 bases, and 6 bases lay outside the gene matches. This CDR3 has 14 amino acids. The germline V gene encodes CDR1 SGHNT and CDR2 YYREEE (reference sequence). The chain's CDR3 is CASSLEVTGIEQFF. The DNA for the CDR3 is TGTGCCAGCAGCTTGGAGGTGACAGGGATTGAGCAGTTCTTC.

The CDR3 DNA follows: TGCAGCGCCTCGGCGGGGGTAGCCAAAAACATTCAGTACTTC. Its protein is CSASAGVAKNIQYF. The chain couples TRBV29-1 to TRBJ2-4, with 7 bases matching TRBD2. Germline values: CDR1 SQVTM, CDR2 ANQGSEA. With V trimmed by 7 bases and J by 0 bases, 6 bases remained unmatched. The CDR3 loop spans 14 amino acids.

In this sample, this clonotype turned up many times. This sequence joins TRBV28 and TRBJ2-2; maybe TRBD1 (5 bases). Germline V gene sequence: CDR1 MDHEN, CDR2 SYDVKM. The V gene lost 5 bases and the J gene lost 4 bases, with 14 bases spanning the gap. The CDR3 has 15 residues. The CDR3 spells CASSKQGRSTGELFF. As DNA, the CDR3 is TGTGCCAGCAGTAAGCAGGGCCGCAGCACCGGGGAGCTGTTTTTT.

This clonotype was counted ten times or more. This chain joins TRBV29-1 and TRBJ1-1, with 9 bases identical to TRBD1. Trimming took 8 bases from V and 6 from J; bases not matched to a gene: 16. The CDR3 is 15 amino acids. Per germline, CDR1 SQVTM and CDR2 ANQGSEA. Written as DNA, the CDR3 is TGCAGCTATTACAATCCGAGCGACAGGGGGGCTGAAGCTTTCTTT. Protein sequence: CSYYNPSDRGAEAFF.

This clonotype has more than one count but fewer than ten. V is TRBV29-1 and J is TRBJ2-6; D gene unclear. In germline, CDR1 is SQVTM, CDR2 ANQGSEA. V was clipped by 5 bases and J by 4 bases, with 12 bases between them. The CDR3 sequence is 14 residues long. The CDR3 reads CSVSISPGANVLTF. Written as DNA, the CDR3 is TGCAGCGTTTCAATTTCTCCGGGGGCCAACGTCCTGACTTTC.

This clonotype was recorded at least ten times. V and J are TRBV28 and TRBJ2-2, with TRBD1 matching 7 bases. Germline lookup yields CDR1 MDHEN and CDR2 SYDVKM. The V gene end was trimmed by 5 bases and the J gene end by 6 bases; junction bases not matched to a gene: 12. The CDR3 extends over 16 amino acids. DNA for the CDR3: TGTGCCAGCAGTCCGAATACAGGGGTTATCGCCGGGGAGCTGTTTTTT. Translated, it gives CASSPNTGVIAGELFF. Looking up the rest from reference TRBV28 and TRBJ2-2 gives the full variable domain: DVKVTQSSRYLVKRTGEKVFLECVQDMDHENMFWYRQDPGLGLRLIYFSYDVKMKEKGDIPEGYSVSREKKERFSLILESASTNQTSMYLCASSPNTGVIAGELFFGEGSRLTVL.